This T cell receptor (beta chain) was captured by sequencing in a study of cytomegalovirus exposure and HLA in healthy donors. In germline, CDR1 is MNHNY, CDR2 SVGAGI (reference sequence). The trim removed 5 bases at V and 3 bases at J, leaving 6 bases unmatched. The CDR3 is made up of 15 amino acids. General study results and limits: A later analysis showed HLA-associated TCR beta chains outstripping equally common others in clonal expansion. According to an earlier analysis, most TCR beta V segments yielded productive rearrangements about 87% or about 30% of the time. One later analysis reportedly identified an Asian-associated ancestry cluster that showed fewer N-insertions than the approximately 710-donor mean. Most TCR sequences were seen very rarely across donors, but some public TCRs occurred in many.

As for this clone: Its antigen remains unknown.

This PCR relied on a set of 60 Vbeta primers and 13 Jbeta primers. The repertoire was sequenced with immunoSEQ multiplex PCR; TCRdb's copy has only in-frame clones and lacks some. The data hold around 150,000 clones, with over 55% observed a single time. Sequencing was carried out using PBMCs. The TCR originated in a man in his forties in good health and CMV-seronegative. The chain uses TRBV6-6 and TRBJ2-7, with TRBD1 matching 11 bases. This chain's CDR3 is CASSSSGTGGYEQYF. The CDR3 DNA follows: TGTGCCAGCAGTAGTTCGGGGACAGGGGGCTACGAGCAGTACTTC.